The 21 T cell receptor beta chains below come from one sample, sequenced in a study of T cell repertoires in cytomegalovirus infection. Their recognized antigens are unknown. TCRdb passed the reads through MiXCR, listing each CDR3 protein once. The data hold 84,000 or so distinct CDR3 sequences, with approximately 46% observed a single time. Here the sequenced sample was CD8+ T cells from cultured PBMCs, taken from culture after CMV antigen stimulation. The receptors come from a human donor in good health (CMV status not recorded). Some clones in this sample may be carry-over from other donors' samples.

The chain joins TRBV2 to TRBJ2-1, with TRBD2 matching 9 bases. The CDR3 extends over 19 amino acids. Germline-derived CDR1 and CDR2 are SNHLY and FYNNEI. V trimming: 1 base; J trimming: 0 bases; junction bases outside the gene matches: 10. CDR3 in amino acids: CASSEVLAGRRGSYNEQFF. CDR3 sequence (DNA): TGTGCCAGCAGTGAAGTTCTAGCGGGAAGGAGGGGCTCCTACAATGAGCAGTTCTTC.

The chain couples TRBV20-1 to TRBJ1-3; D ambiguous. In germline, CDR1 is DFQATT, CDR2 SNEGSKA (reference sequence). Trimming took off 5 bases at V and 0 bases at J, with 17 bases between the two ends. This CDR3 spans 16 amino acids. Written as DNA, the CDR3 is TGCAGTGCTCGCCCCTTTGATCCTGTCTCTGGAAACACCATATATTTT. It yields the protein CSARPFDPVSGNTIYF.

The table lists this clonotype with a few counts. This chain joins TRBV28 and TRBJ1-3, with D perhaps matching TRBD1 (5 bases). Germline lookup yields CDR1 MDHEN and CDR2 SYDVKM. CDR3 length: 16 residues. Trimming stripped 4 bases from V and 0 bases from J, with 13 bases between. CDR3 region: CASSSGRGNSGNTIYF. CDR3 bases: TGTGCCAGCAGTTCCGGACGGGGGAACTCTGGAAACACCATATATTTT.

This clonotype was seen at least ten times. The chain employs TRBV7-8 and TRBJ1-2; D may be TRBD1 (5 bases). With 3 bases removed from V and 7 bases from J, the gap between germline ends came to 18 bases. Germline lookup yields CDR1 SGHVS and CDR2 FQNEAQ. The CDR3 has 15 amino acids. The CDR3 nucleotides are TGTGCCAGCAGCTTGTTAGAGGGGCTGAAAGGTGGCTACACCTTC. This sequence encodes CASSLLEGLKGGYTF.

This chain joins TRBV7-3 and TRBJ2-2; 12 positions agree with TRBD1. The CDR3 is 16 amino acids. Germline trimming cut 7 bases from V and 3 bases from J; bases unmatched to any gene: 6. From germline, CDR1 is SGHTA and CDR2 FQGTGA. The CDR3 DNA is TGTGCCAGCAACTACCGGGACAGGGGGCACACCGGGGAGCTGTTTTTT. As protein: CASNYRDRGHTGELFF.

This clonotype was recorded a few times. This CDR3 reads CASSEGLAGQETQYF. CDR3 DNA: TGCGCCAGCAGCGAGGGACTAGCGGGACAAGAGACCCAGTACTTC. This rearrangement joins TRBV5-1 to TRBJ2-5, with 13 bases aligning to TRBD2. This CDR3 has 15 residues. J was trimmed by 2 bases and V by 4 bases; bases with no gene match: 2. The germline V gene encodes CDR1 SGHRS and CDR2 YFSETQ.

CDR3 loop: CASSIWASGIDADTQYF. The CDR3 DNA follows: TGTGCCAGTAGTATCTGGGCTAGCGGGATAGACGCAGATACGCAGTATTTT. J is TRBJ2-3 and V is TRBV19, with 9 bases fitting TRBD2. The CDR3 has 17 amino acids. V was clipped by 3 bases and J by 4 bases; unmatched bases: 11. Germline-derived CDR1 and CDR2 are LNHDA and SQIVND (reference sequence).

The CDR3 bases are TGTGCCAGCAGCTTGGCCCAGGGCGGAGGGGGAAACACCATATATTTT. It encodes CASSLAQGGGGNTIYF. The chain carries TRBV5-4 and TRBJ1-3; D perhaps matches TRBD1 (5 bases). Trimming took 0 bases from V and 4 from J, leaving 14 bases between them. There are 16 residues in the CDR3. From germline, CDR1 is SGHNT and CDR2 YYREEE (reference sequence).

The CDR3 coding sequence is TGCGCCAGCAGCTCGCGGGGCCGGGACTACTCCTACGAGCAGTACTTC. It yields the protein CASSSRGRDYSYEQYF. The chain joins TRBV5-1 to TRBJ2-7; 7 bases align to TRBD2. Germline V gene lookup returns CDR1 SGHRS and CDR2 YFSETQ. The V and J ends lost 3 bases and 0 bases, in that order; junction bases with no gene match: 9. The CDR3 sequence is 16 residues long.

The sample holds a few counts of this clonotype. CDR3 protein: CASSFNGREQYF. The CDR3 nucleotides read TGTGCCAGCAGCTTTAACGGGAGGGAGCAGTACTTC. The rearrangement joins TRBV7-9 to TRBJ2-7; 7 bases are a match to TRBD2. The CDR3 contains 12 residues. Trimming cost V 3 bases and J 7 bases; bases outside gene matches: 3. From germline, CDR1 is SEHNR and CDR2 FQNEAQ (reference sequence).

J is TRBJ2-3 and V is TRBV7-8; TRBD1 aligns across 7 bases. The CDR3 extends over 14 amino acids. Trimming removed 11 bases from V and 2 bases from J; junction bases left unmatched: 10. The germline CDR1 and CDR2 sequences are SGHVS and FQNEAQ. As DNA, the CDR3 is TGTGCCTCCCTTAGGGGGCTCCCCACAGATACGCAGTATTTT. Translation gives CASLRGLPTDTQYF.

In this sample, this clonotype turned up a few times. This chain links TRBV12-3 or TRBV12-4 with TRBJ2-1; the match to TRBD2 covers 9 bases. This CDR3 is 15 amino acids long. V lost 5 bases, J lost 7 bases, and 9 bases stayed unmatched. For the CDR3, the DNA is TGTGCCAGCAGTCCCCTAGCGGGGTTTGAGAATGAGCAGTTCTTC. This translates into CASSPLAGFENEQFF.

J is TRBJ2-7 and V is TRBV7-9; 8 nucleotides line up with TRBD1. V was clipped by 0 bases and J by 1 base; unmatched bases: 8. This CDR3 contains 17 residues. From germline, CDR1 is SEHNR and CDR2 FQNEAQ (reference sequence). The CDR3 is CASSLANLGDRSYEQYF. The CDR3 bases are TGTGCCAGCAGCTTAGCTAATCTGGGGGACAGGTCCTACGAGCAGTACTTC.

In nucleotides, the CDR3 is TGCGCCAGCAGTGACAGGGTGGGCACCGGGGAGCTGTTTTTT. Translated: CASSDRVGTGELFF. This chain links TRBV10-1 with TRBJ2-2; D perhaps matches TRBD1 (5 bases). The CDR3 length is 14 residues. V lost 3 bases and J lost 4, with 9 bases in between. Germline CDR1 is WNHNN and CDR2 is SYGVQD (reference sequence).

This clonotype was picked up a small number of times. DNA of the CDR3: TGTGCCAGCAGCGGACTAGCGGGAGGGCTCAATGAGCAGTTCTTC. It codes for CASSGLAGGLNEQFF. The V gene is TRBV12-3 or TRBV12-4, the J gene TRBJ2-1, with 15 bases aligning to TRBD2. This CDR3 comprises 15 residues. J was trimmed by 6 bases and V by 6 bases; bases with no gene match: 3.

As to this clonotype: The junction and the germline gene differ at one end; a read error may be behind it. The J gene is TRBJ2-1, the V gene TRBV7-2; D gene uncertain. Per germline, CDR1 SGHTA and CDR2 FQGNSA. This CDR3 comprises 14 residues. The CDR3 DNA sequence: TGTGCCAGCAGCTTAGGAGGCTCCCACAATGAGCAGTTCTTC. It specifies CASSLGGSHNEQFF. Filled out from reference TRBV7-2 and TRBJ2-1, the complete variable domain reads GAGVSQSPSNKVTEKGKDVELRCDPISGHTALYWYRQSLGQGLEFLIYFQGNSAPDKSGLPSDRFSAERTGGSVSTLTIQRTQQEDSAVYLCASSLGGSHNEQFFGPGTRLTVL.

The V and J genes are TRBV12-3 or TRBV12-4 and TRBJ1-2; no firm D call. Trimming pared 6 bases from V and 0 bases from J, leaving 14 bases between. This CDR3 is built from 15 residues. The DNA of the CDR3 is TGTGCCAGCAGGCCCCGGGAGCCATCTAACTATGGCTACACCTTC. Translation gives CASRPREPSNYGYTF.

The chain employs TRBV6-1 and TRBJ2-7; D could derive from TRBD1 or TRBD2 (5 bases each). CDR1 is MNHNS and CDR2 is SASEGT in the germline V gene. Deletions cut 7 bases from V and 0 bases from J, with 16 bases between. CDR3 size: 15 residues. CDR3 protein: CASTLWGRSSYEQYF. CDR3 DNA: TGTGCCAGCACCCTATGGGGGAGAAGCTCCTACGAGCAGTACTTC.

CDR3 protein: CASSFGGGPRETQYF. DNA of the CDR3: TGTGCCAGCAGTTTTGGGGGGGGGCCACGTGAGACCCAGTACTTC. V and J are TRBV12-3 or TRBV12-4 and TRBJ2-5, with a weak D call TRBD2 (7 bases). CDR3 size: 15 residues. V lost 3 bases and J lost 5, with 16 bases in between.

The chain joins TRBV11-2 to TRBJ2-5, with D possibly called TRBD1 or TRBD2 (5 bases each). Germline V gene sequence: CDR1 SGHAT, CDR2 FQNNGV. The CDR3 is 15 residues long. Trimming took 3 bases from V and 5 from J, leaving 16 bases between them. CDR3 nucleotides: TGTGCCAGCAGCTTCCAATTCGGGGCCGGGGAGACCCAGTACTTC. The encoded protein is CASSFQFGAGETQYF.

This clonotype occurred a few times. The chain has TRBV27 and TRBJ1-2, with D uncertain. The CDR3 has 13 residues. Between the trimmed V and J ends, which lost 4 bases and 4 bases, there was a span of 10 bases. In germline, CDR1 is MNHEY, CDR2 SMNVEV (reference sequence). The CDR3 DNA reads as TGTGCCAGCAGTTCCTCTCCGGTCTATGGCTACACCTTC. Translation gives CASSSSPVYGYTF.